This passage covers 23 T cell receptor beta chains from one sample sequenced in a study of T cells in women clearing cervical HPV infection. The table came from immunoSEQ multiplex PCR; TCRdb's copy has only in-frame clones and leaves some out. This sample's table has tens of thousands of clones. Source material: blood buffy coat. These receptors came from a woman aged 18-69 years with a cervical HPV16 infection that either progressed to CIN3+ or cleared (not recorded which).

With regard to this clone: The read comes to an end 3 residues before the CDR3 does, leaving the germline J gene to fill in the end. The chain has TRBV30 and TRBJ2-5; 8 bases align to TRBD2. Trimming took 4 bases from V and 3 from J; bases not matched to a gene: 7. The CDR3 has 14 amino acids. Germline CDR1 and CDR2: GTSNPN and SVGIG (reference sequence). The part of the CDR3 DNA that was read is TGTGCCTGGAACCTTCGGGGGGGGGAAGAGACC. It specifies CAWNLRGGEET. The whole CDR3 protein is CAWNLRGGEETQYF. Full variable domain (missing parts from reference TRBV30 and TRBJ2-5): SQTIHQWPATLVQPVGSPLSLECTVEGTSNPNLYWYRQAAGRGLQLLFYSVGIGQISSEVPQNLSASRPQDRQFILSSKKLLLSDSGFYLCAWNLRGGEETQYFGPGTRLLVL.

On this clone itself: The CDR3 extends 3 residues past the end of the read, so its final part is completed from the germline J gene. This sequence joins TRBV7-9 and TRBJ2-1; no clear D. From germline, CDR1 is SEHNR and CDR2 FQNEAQ (reference sequence). Trimming took off 2 bases at V and 7 bases at J, with 3 bases between the two ends. The CDR3 contains 11 residues. The CDR3 bases that were read are TGTGCCAGCAGCTTACTAAATGAG. Its protein is CASSLLNE. The full CDR3 protein reads CASSLLNEQFF.

As to this clone: Read data end 3 residues before the CDR3 end; the end is taken from the germline J gene. The gene calls are TRBV20-1 and TRBJ1-4, with D perhaps matching TRBD1 (6 bases). This CDR3 has 16 amino acids. Trimming took 3 bases from V and 3 from J, leaving 17 bases between them. From germline, CDR1 is DFQATT and CDR2 SNEGSKA (reference sequence). CDR3 DNA, as far as it was read: TGCAGTGCTAGTTTTGAGACGCAGGGGCCTAATGAAAAA. It codes for CSASFETQGPNEK. The full CDR3 is CSASFETQGPNEKLFF.

About this clone: The read ends 3 residues before the CDR3 terminus; that terminus is restored from the germline J gene. The V and J genes are TRBV7-9 and TRBJ2-1, with 7 bases lining up with TRBD1. The CDR3 sequence is 14 residues long. Germline values: CDR1 SEHNR, CDR2 FQNEAQ (reference sequence). After removal of 1 base from V and 5 bases from J, the junction contained 2 bases not matched to a gene. CDR3 region: CASSLGQGDNEQFF. The sequenced CDR3 bases are TGTGCCAGCAGCTTAGGACAGGGAGACAATGAG. The full variable domain, completed using reference TRBV7-9 and TRBJ2-1, is DTGVSQNPRHKITKRGQNVTFRCDPISEHNRLYWYRQTLGQGPEFLTYFQNEAQLEKSRLLSDRFSAERPKGSFSTLEIQRTEQGDSAMYLCASSLGQGDNEQFFGPGTRLTVL.

Concerning this clone: The read terminates 3 residues ahead of where the CDR3 ends, so the germline J gene completes it. This chain joins TRBV2 and TRBJ2-3, with TRBD2 matching 10 bases. The CDR3 extends over 19 amino acids. The germline V gene has CDR1 SNHLY and CDR2 FYNNEI. The V gene end was trimmed by 9 bases and the J gene end by 2 bases; junction bases not matched to a gene: 20. The CDR3 bases that were read are TGTGCCAGGGCCTCGGAGGGCCTAGCGGGGGATGGGGACACAGATACG. This encodes CARASEGLAGDGDTDT. The CDR3 as a whole reads CARASEGLAGDGDTDTQYF.

In regard to this clone: The CDR3 end lies 3 residues beyond the end of the read and is filled in from the germline J gene. This rearrangement joins TRBV7-6 to TRBJ1-2, with 10 bases aligning to TRBD1. The CDR3 runs 16 residues. In germline, CDR1 is SGHVS, CDR2 FNYEAQ. The DNA read from the CDR3 is TGTGCCAGCAGCTTAGCGTCGGGACAGGGGCATAACGAC. Translated: CASSLASGQGHND. The whole CDR3 sequence is CASSLASGQGHNDYTF. Full variable domain (rest looked up from reference TRBV7-6 and TRBJ1-2): GAGVSQSPRYKVTKRGQDVALRCDPISGHVSLYWYRQALGQGPEFLTYFNYEAQQDKSGLPNDRFSAERPEGSISTLTIQRTEQRDSAMYRCASSLASGQGHNDYTFGSGTRLTVV.

Of note for this clone: The CDR3 goes on 3 residues after the read ends, and that part is filled in from the germline J gene. The V gene is TRBV10-3, the J gene TRBJ2-2; D is unresolved. V was cut by 5 bases and J by 0 bases, with 7 bases left in between. The CDR3 has 14 residues. CDR1 is ENHRY, CDR2 SYGVKD, per germline. CDR3 DNA (partial): TGTGCCATCAGTTCTTTCGCGAACACCGGGGAG. This translates into CAISSFANTGE. In full, the CDR3 is CAISSFANTGELFF.

Remarks on this clone: The sequence runs out 3 residues before the end of the CDR3; the remainder is reconstructed from the germline J gene. The chain joins TRBV5-1 to TRBJ2-3; the match to TRBD2 covers 13 bases. Germline V gene sequence: CDR1 SGHRS, CDR2 YFSETQ. V lost 0 bases and J lost 3; bases outside the gene matches: 1. The CDR3 loop spans 16 amino acids. The CDR3 sequence is CASSLGTSGSTDTQYF. Partial CDR3 DNA: TGCGCCAGCAGCTTGGGGACTAGCGGGAGTACAGATACG.

As to this clone: The read stops 3 residues short of the end of the CDR3; the missing end is completed from the germline J gene. V gene TRBV19 combines with J gene TRBJ2-1, with no clear D. The CDR3 has 15 amino acids. CDR1 is LNHDA, CDR2 SQIVND, per germline (reference sequence). Deletions cut 3 bases from V and 0 bases from J, with 9 bases between. The CDR3 reads CASSIWRSSYNEQFF. Partial CDR3 DNA: TGTGCCAGTAGTATCTGGCGGAGCTCCTACAATGAG.

As concerns this clone: The missing CDR3 end, 3 residues past where the read stops, is filled in from the germline J gene. V usage is TRBV18 and J usage is TRBJ1-2; D remains ambiguous. Per germline, CDR1 KGHSH and CDR2 LQKENI. Trimming took off 2 bases at V and 2 bases at J, with 6 bases between the two ends. The CDR3 length is 13 residues. CDR3 DNA, as far as it was read: TGTGCCAGCTCACCAGAACAGAACTATGGC. Translation: CASSPEQNYG. Given in full, the CDR3 is CASSPEQNYGYTF.

On this clone: Sequencing ends 3 residues short of the CDR3 end; the germline J gene provides the rest. The genes are TRBV10-3 and TRBJ2-5; the D gene is possibly TRBD1 (7 bases). The germline V and J ends were trimmed by 0 bases and 2 bases, with 13 bases remaining between them. This CDR3 comprises 16 residues. From germline, CDR1 is ENHRY and CDR2 SYGVKD. The covered CDR3 bases are TGTGCCATCAGTGAGTCAGTCCAGGGGGGACAAGAGACC. It yields the protein CAISESVQGGQET. The complete CDR3 sequence is CAISESVQGGQETQYF.

Remarks on this clone: The CDR3 goes on 3 residues after the read ends, and that part is filled in from the germline J gene. The gene calls are TRBV19 and TRBJ1-1; D is unresolved. The CDR3 extends over 14 amino acids. Germline V gene data show CDR1 as LNHDA and CDR2 as SQIVND (reference sequence). The V end lost 3 bases, the J end lost 1 base, and 9 bases lay between the germline ends. The CDR3 spells CASSIKPENTEAFF. The covered CDR3 bases are TGTGCCAGTAGTATCAAACCAGAGAACACTGAA.

Concerning this clone: The read comes to an end 3 residues before the CDR3 does, leaving the germline J gene to fill in the end. The chain employs TRBV20-1 and TRBJ1-2, with TRBD1 matching over 12 bases. This CDR3 has 15 amino acids. Germline V gene data show CDR1 as DFQATT and CDR2 as SNEGSKA (reference sequence). The CDR3 DNA, read in part, is TGCAGTGCCACCGGGACAGGGGGCGCCGGGGAGGGC. Its protein product is CSATGTGGAGEG. The full CDR3 protein is CSATGTGGAGEGYTF.

As concerns this clone: The read finishes 3 residues shy of the CDR3 end, and the germline J gene is used to complete it. The chain is built from TRBV24-1 and TRBJ2-5; 7 nucleotides align to TRBD1. Germline CDR1 is KGHDR and CDR2 is SFDVKD. CDR3 length: 13 residues. V shed 3 bases and J 4 bases; nucleotides not matched to a gene: 1. CDR3 region: CATSDTGVETQYF. CDR3 DNA (partial): TGTGCCACCAGTGATACAGGGGTAGAGACC.

For this clone: Coverage ceases 3 residues before the CDR3 finishes, and the germline J gene fills in the end. The V and J genes are TRBV5-4 and TRBJ2-3; 7 bases map to TRBD2. V lost 4 bases to trimming and J lost 0 bases; unmatched junction nucleotides: 5. The CDR3 covers 15 residues. The germline V gene encodes CDR1 SGHNT and CDR2 YYREEE (reference sequence). CDR3 amino acids: CASSVSGTSTDTQYF. Incomplete CDR3 DNA: TGTGCCAGCAGCGTAAGCGGGACCAGCACAGATACG. Full variable domain (missing parts from reference TRBV5-4 and TRBJ2-3): ETGVTQSPTHLIKTRGQQVTLRCSSQSGHNTVSWYQQALGQGPQFIFQYYREEENGRGNFPPRFSGLQFPNYSSELNVNALELDDSALYLCASSVSGTSTDTQYFGPGTRLTVL.

Remarks on this clone: The read terminates 3 residues ahead of where the CDR3 ends, so the germline J gene completes it. The chain joins TRBV20-1 to TRBJ2-3; no clear D. Germline V gene data show CDR1 as DFQATT and CDR2 as SNEGSKA (reference sequence). The CDR3 spans 16 residues. The germline V and J ends were trimmed by 4 bases and 2 bases, with 19 bases remaining between them. The part of the CDR3 DNA that was read is TGCAGTGCTATGGGCTCGACCGGAGCCCCCACAGATACG. This sequence encodes CSAMGSTGAPTDT. The whole CDR3 region reads CSAMGSTGAPTDTQYF.

As concerns this clone: From the germline J gene comes the end of the CDR3, since the read stops 3 residues before it. The chain has TRBV5-1 and TRBJ1-1; D remains unclear. CDR1 is SGHRS, CDR2 YFSETQ, per germline. The V and J ends lost 3 bases and 2 bases respectively, with 11 bases between them. This CDR3 contains 14 residues. CDR3 protein: CASSSQTINTEAFF. Incomplete CDR3 DNA: TGCGCCAGCAGCTCCCAAACAATAAACACTGAA. The whole variable domain, remainder taken from reference TRBV5-1 and TRBJ1-1, is KAGVTQTPRYLIKTRGQQVTLSCSPISGHRSVSWYQQTPGQGLQFLFEYFSETQRNKGNFPGRFSGRQFSNSRSEMNVSTLELGDSALYLCASSSQTINTEAFFGQGTRLTVV.

Concerning this clone: The read ends 3 residues early relative to the CDR3; the germline J gene fills the gap. The rearrangement joins TRBV20-1 to TRBJ1-1; D gene unclear. CDR3 length equals 12 residues. Per the germline V gene, CDR1 is DFQATT and CDR2 is SNEGSKA (reference sequence). Trimming left V 0 bases short and J 5 bases short, with 7 bases between. Partial CDR3 DNA: TGCAGTGCTAGAGATACGAGGACTGAA. It codes for CSARDTRTE. The whole CDR3 sequence is CSARDTRTEAFF.

Worth noting for this clone: The CDR3 extends 3 residues past the end of the read, so its final part is completed from the germline J gene. The V call is TRBV19, the J call TRBJ1-2; the match to TRBD1 covers 7 bases. CDR1 and CDR2 from the germline V gene are LNHDA and SQIVND (reference sequence). This CDR3 has 15 residues. The CDR3 DNA, read in part, is TGTGCCAGTAGAAAAACAAGGGGGCCTTACAATGAC. It is translated as CASRKTRGPYND. The whole CDR3 region reads CASRKTRGPYNDYTF.

Regarding this clone: The CDR3 end lies 3 residues beyond the end of the read and is filled in from the germline J gene. This chain connects TRBV28 to TRBJ1-5; tentative D call: TRBD1 (6 bases). V shed 3 bases and J shed 7 bases, with 13 bases lying between them. Germline V CDR1 and CDR2: MDHEN, SYDVKM. This CDR3 is built from 14 residues. The sequenced part of the CDR3 DNA is TGTGCCAGCAGTTTGCGAACAGGGTTACAGCCC. Translating it yields CASSLRTGLQP. The entire CDR3 protein reads CASSLRTGLQPQHF.

As for this clone: The read ends 3 residues early relative to the CDR3; the germline J gene fills the gap. The genes are TRBV2 and TRBJ2-1, with D perhaps TRBD1 (5 bases). The germline V gene has CDR1 SNHLY and CDR2 FYNNEI. The CDR3 totals 14 residues. Trimming left V 2 bases short and J 4 bases short, with 9 bases between. CDR3 bases read: TGTGCCAGCAGTGAAAGGGCAGGGTACAATGAG. Translated: CASSERAGYNE. The whole CDR3 sequence is CASSERAGYNEQFF.

For this clone: With the read ending 3 residues before the CDR3 end, the germline J gene is used to fill in that end. V gene TRBV7-9 combines with J gene TRBJ2-7, with D uncertain. Germline V lookup: CDR1 SEHNR, CDR2 FQNEAQ (reference sequence). The V end was cut by 5 bases, the J end by 1 base, with 6 bases between. The CDR3 is 12 residues long. CDR3 in amino acids: CASSAQSYEQYF. The covered CDR3 bases are TGTGCCAGCAGCGCGCAATCCTACGAG.

Comment on this clone: The read terminates 3 residues ahead of where the CDR3 ends, so the germline J gene completes it. V is TRBV18 and J is TRBJ2-1, with D perhaps matching TRBD1 (7 bases). CDR1 and CDR2 (germline): KGHSH, LQKENI. The CDR3 runs to 14 residues. Trimming stripped 8 bases from V and 0 bases from J, with 11 bases between. The DNA read from the CDR3 is TGTGCCAGCGGAGGGACAGACTCCTACAATGAG. This sequence encodes CASGGTDSYNE. In full, the CDR3 reads CASGGTDSYNEQFF.